The 32 T cell receptor beta chains below come from one sample, sequenced in a study of response to subunit inactivated influenza vaccine. Via MiXCR, TCRdb re-called the RT-PCR reads, giving one row per CDR3 protein. The sample comprises 610,000 or so distinct CDR3 sequences, approximately 15% of which are singletons, and around 10% rests with the top ten. The sequenced sample was PBMCs from blood, obtained approximately 13 days after vaccination. Receptors originate from a man aged 45 to 65 who received an inactivated influenza vaccine.

The chain has TRBV11-2 and TRBJ2-2; no reliable D call. V was pared by 3 bases and J by 4 bases, with 9 bases between. Germline V lookup: CDR1 SGHAT, CDR2 FQNNGV. This CDR3 contains 14 residues. The DNA for the CDR3 is TGTGCCAGCAGCTTTCGGGTCCTCACCGGGGAGCTGTTTTTT. This encodes CASSFRVLTGELFF. The variable domain in full, with the rest retrieved from reference TRBV11-2 and TRBJ2-2, is EAGVAQSPRYKIIEKRQSVAFWCNPISGHATLYWYQQILGQGPKLLIQFQNNGVVDDSQLPKDRFSAERLKGVDSTLKIQPAKLEDSAVYLCASSFRVLTGELFFGEGSRLTVL.

This clonotype was counted a few times. Because the CDR3 is missing its conserved closing phenylalanine or tryptophan, this is likely a read error. V and J are TRBV6-1 and TRBJ2-3; D gene unclear. CDR1 and CDR2 from the germline V gene are MNHNS and SASEGT. This CDR3 has 11 residues. V was pared by 8 bases and J by 10 bases, with 13 bases between. The CDR3 region has the DNA TGTGCCAGCGGTATAGCTTTTGCGCAGTATTCT. Protein: CASGIAFAQYS.

This clonotype showed up just a few times. This sequence joins TRBV6-2 or TRBV6-3 and TRBJ2-1; 8 nucleotides align to TRBD2. The V segment lost 0 bases and the J segment 15 bases; nucleotides outside the gene matches: 16. Germline V gene lookup returns CDR1 MNHEY and CDR2 SVGEGT. The CDR3 is 16 residues long. CDR3 protein: CASSYSQASLSGEGFF. In DNA, the CDR3 is TGTGCCAGCAGTTACTCTCAGGCCTCTCTTAGCGGGGAGGGGTTCTTC.

Only a few counts were recorded for this clonotype. The V and J genes are TRBV7-9 and TRBJ2-1; D unresolved. Germline V gene sequence: CDR1 SEHNR, CDR2 FQNEAQ (reference sequence). V lost 7 bases to trimming and J lost 8 bases, with 18 bases between them. The CDR3 runs 14 residues. Here the CDR3 reads CASNSRSLSHEQFF. The CDR3 DNA sequence: TGTGCCAGCAACTCACGAAGCTTATCACATGAGCAGTTCTTC.

The chain combines TRBV28 with TRBJ1-5; 7 bases agree with TRBD1. The CDR3 has 16 amino acids. Germline V lookup: CDR1 MDHEN, CDR2 SYDVKM. V was clipped by 5 bases and J by 0 bases; unmatched bases: 7. CDR3 nucleotide sequence: TGTGCCAGCAGTCTCAGGGGGGACAGTAGCAATCAGCCCCAGCATTTT. This translates into CASSLRGDSSNQPQHF.

Many counts were recorded for this clonotype. The chain is built from TRBV7-2 and TRBJ2-4, with TRBD2 matching 7 bases. This CDR3 is 12 amino acids long. Per the germline V gene, CDR1 is SGHTA and CDR2 is FQGNSA. With 4 bases clipped from V and 8 bases from J, the junction kept 2 bases outside the gene matches. CDR3 residues: CASSSGGYIQYF. The CDR3 nucleotides read TGTGCCAGCAGCTCGGGAGGCTACATTCAGTACTTC. Based on the CDR3 plus reference TRBV7-2 and TRBJ2-4, the full variable domain is GAGVSQSPSNKVTEKGKDVELRCDPISGHTALYWYRQSLGQGLEFLIYFQGNSAPDKSGLPSDRFSAERTGGSVSTLTIQRTQQEDSAVYLCASSSGGYIQYFGAGTRLSVL.

The rearrangement joins TRBV25-1 to TRBJ1-5, with 7 bases aligning to TRBD1. J gave up 2 bases and V 6 bases, and 7 bases lay outside the gene matches. CDR1 is MGHDK and CDR2 is SYGVNS in the germline V gene. The CDR3 sequence is 15 residues long. The CDR3 region is CASSPQGTGNQPQHF. In DNA form, the CDR3 reads TGTGCCAGCAGCCCACAGGGGACAGGCAATCAGCCCCAGCATTTT.

The chain joins TRBV7-2 to TRBJ2-5, with 7 positions matching TRBD2. Unmatched junction bases numbered 11, after V lost 5 bases and J lost 5 bases. This CDR3 contains 15 residues. The germline CDR1 and CDR2 sequences are SGHTA and FQGNSA. The CDR3 DNA reads TGTGCCAGCAGCCTGACTAGCAGTAAGCTGGAGACCCAGTACTTC. Translating gives CASSLTSSKLETQYF.

This clonotype was found a few times. This chain links TRBV7-2 with TRBJ2-2; D uncertain. This CDR3 spans 15 amino acids. V dropped 3 bases and J dropped 0 bases, with 8 bases sitting between them. From germline, CDR1 is SGHTA and CDR2 FQGNSA. The CDR3 reads CASSFFSSNTGELFF. DNA of the CDR3: TGTGCCAGCAGCTTTTTTTCCTCGAACACCGGGGAGCTGTTTTTT.

The table lists this clonotype with a few counts. CDR3 DNA: TGCGCCAGCAGCCTGGGCCGTTTAGGGGATACGCAGTATTTT. Protein: CASSLGRLGDTQYF. The chain joins TRBV4-1 to TRBJ2-3, with D unresolved. Germline V gives CDR1 MGHRA, CDR2 YSYEKL. V was clipped by 4 bases and J by 6 bases, with 14 bases between them. This CDR3 spans 14 amino acids.

The rearrangement links TRBV10-3 to TRBJ2-5; D not certain. CDR1 and CDR2 (germline): ENHRY, SYGVKD. V was trimmed by 6 bases and J by 4 bases, leaving 12 bases between them. There are 13 residues in the CDR3. CDR3 coding DNA: TGTGCCATCAGCGGGTCAACGGGAGAGACCCAGTACTTC. Amino acids: CAISGSTGETQYF.

This clonotype was observed a few times. V usage is TRBV16 and J usage is TRBJ1-2, with D perhaps TRBD1 (5 bases). The CDR3 runs to 14 residues. The germline V gene encodes CDR1 KGHSY and CDR2 FQNENV. The V end lost 4 bases, the J end lost 4 bases, and 13 bases lay between the germline ends. The CDR3 DNA reads as TGTGCCAGCAGCCGAACATCGGGGGTCTATGGCTACACCTTC. Encoded protein: CASSRTSGVYGYTF.

CDR3: CASSLAGDSQETQYF. For the CDR3, the DNA is TGTGCCAGCAGCTTAGCGGGGGATAGCCAAGAGACCCAGTACTTC. V usage is TRBV7-2 and J usage is TRBJ2-5, with D perhaps matching TRBD1 or TRBD2 (5 bases each). The CDR3 has 15 residues. Per germline, CDR1 SGHTA and CDR2 FQGNSA. The ends were cut back, 0 bases at V and 1 base at J, with 9 bases in the middle.

This clonotype was seen a handful of times. The chain combines TRBV18 with TRBJ2-7; a possible D gene is TRBD2 (6 bases). Trimming shortened V by 6 bases and J by 7 bases, and 22 bases separated the two germline ends. This CDR3 has 15 residues. The germline gives CDR1 KGHSH, CDR2 LQKENI. CDR3 sequence: CASSLGRGGLLEQYF. Written as DNA, the CDR3 is TGTGCCAGCTCCCTGGGACGGGGAGGACTTTTGGAGCAGTACTTC.

This clonotype was seen many times. The V and J genes are TRBV12-3 or TRBV12-4 and TRBJ2-3; the D gene is possibly TRBD1 (6 bases). This CDR3 region has 13 residues. V was trimmed by 5 bases and J by 4 bases, leaving 10 bases between them. The CDR3 coding sequence is TGTGCCAGCAGTCTATCAGGGGCAGATACGCAGTATTTT. Translation gives CASSLSGADTQYF.

The J gene is TRBJ2-1, the V gene TRBV10-3; D possibly corresponds to TRBD1 (5 bases). The V end was cut by 3 bases, the J end by 8 bases, with 14 bases between. Looked up from germline, CDR1 is ENHRY and CDR2 is SYGVKD. The CDR3 is 14 residues long. Written as DNA, the CDR3 is TGTGCCATCAGTGATCATTTTAGGGGCGATGAGCAGTTCTTC. It is translated as CAISDHFRGDEQFF.

This clonotype has ten or more counts. V is TRBV24-1 and J is TRBJ2-1; tentatively, D is TRBD1 (5 bases). Germline lookup yields CDR1 KGHDR and CDR2 SFDVKD. The CDR3 has 15 amino acids. Trimming pared 4 bases from V and 0 bases from J, leaving 9 bases between. The CDR3 spells CATSEQGFSYNEQFF. Here the CDR3 DNA reads TGTGCCACCAGTGAGCAGGGATTCTCCTACAATGAGCAGTTCTTC.

This clonotype has more than one count but fewer than ten. The chain couples TRBV28 to TRBJ2-5; D unresolved. Germline V lookup: CDR1 MDHEN, CDR2 SYDVKM. This CDR3 spans 13 amino acids. Deletions cut 5 bases from V and 3 bases from J, with 10 bases between. CDR3 residues: CASSLRSEETQYF. The CDR3 DNA reads TGTGCCAGCAGTCTTCGGTCGGAAGAGACCCAGTACTTC.

J is TRBJ2-7 and V is TRBV12-3 or TRBV12-4, with TRBD1 matching over 7 bases. The CDR3 is 15 residues long. The V and J ends lost 1 base and 2 bases, in that order; junction bases with no gene match: 5. CDR3 residues: CASSLEGQSPYEQYF. The CDR3 region has the DNA TGTGCCAGCAGTTTAGAGGGACAGAGCCCCTACGAGCAGTACTTC.

This clonotype turned up a few times. This sequence joins TRBV5-1 and TRBJ2-7; 9 bases line up with TRBD1. Unmatched junction bases numbered 4, after V lost 2 bases and J lost 1 base. The length of the CDR3 is 15 residues. Germline CDR1 SGHRS, CDR2 YFSETQ. In nucleotides, the CDR3 is TGCGCCAGCAGCTTACAGGGGGCACGATCCTACGAGCAGTACTTC. Translating gives CASSLQGARSYEQYF.

This clonotype came up a few times. This chain connects TRBV20-1 to TRBJ2-5; maybe TRBD2 (6 bases). Trimming stripped 0 bases from V and 4 bases from J, with 15 bases between. Germline CDR1 DFQATT, CDR2 SNEGSKA (reference sequence). The CDR3 length is 15 residues. CDR3 nucleotides: TGCAGTGCTAGAGACATATACGGGGGAAGAGAGACCCAGTACTTC. It encodes CSARDIYGGRETQYF.

This clonotype was counted a few times. This sequence joins TRBV7-9 and TRBJ2-7; TRBD2 agrees at 9 bases. The CDR3 is 16 amino acids. The trim removed 4 bases at V and 3 bases at J, leaving 10 bases unmatched. Germline assignment: CDR1 SEHNR and CDR2 FQNEAQ (reference sequence). The CDR3 sequence: CASSSNLGLAFYEQYF. The CDR3 nucleotides are TGTGCCAGCAGCTCCAACCTAGGACTAGCGTTCTACGAGCAGTACTTC.

The chain has TRBV20-1 and TRBJ2-1, with no clear D. The CDR3 length is 11 residues. The germline V gene encodes CDR1 DFQATT and CDR2 SNEGSKA (reference sequence). V lost 5 bases, J lost 11 bases, and 13 bases lay in between. CDR3 region: CSAPTALKQFF. In DNA, the CDR3 is TGCAGTGCTCCTACCGCACTGAAGCAGTTCTTC.

This clonotype was seen only a few times. The gene calls are TRBV6-1 and TRBJ1-1; D remains ambiguous. CDR3 length: 14 amino acids. The germline V gene encodes CDR1 MNHNS and CDR2 SASEGT. Trimming took 4 bases from V and 4 from J, leaving 13 bases between them. Here the CDR3 DNA reads TGTGCCAGCAGTGGACCCCAAGTGGGCACTGAAGCTTTCTTT. Its protein product is CASSGPQVGTEAFF.

This clonotype was observed a few times. The chain carries TRBV12-3 or TRBV12-4 and TRBJ2-2; D is possibly TRBD2 (5 bases). There are 15 residues in the CDR3. Trimming cost V 3 bases and J 5 bases, with 13 bases left between them. The CDR3 region has the DNA TGTGCCAGCAGTTTTCTAGCCCCGAGGACCGGGGAGCTGTTTTTT. Its translation: CASSFLAPRTGELFF.

This clonotype was observed a handful of times. The chain joins TRBV5-1 to TRBJ1-2, with unresolved D. The CDR3 is 14 amino acids. CDR1 is SGHRS, CDR2 YFSETQ, per germline. V lost 0 bases and J 0 bases, leaving 6 bases between the germline ends. CDR3 sequence (DNA): TGCGCCAGCAGCTTGGAGGCAACTAACTATGGCTACACCTTC. It is translated as CASSLEATNYGYTF.

The chain joins TRBV7-2 to TRBJ2-3; D not resolved. Judging by the DNA end, TRBJ1-5 fits better; the J call may be wrong. This CDR3 is built from 14 residues. The germline V gene has CDR1 SGHTA and CDR2 FQGNSA. The CDR3 DNA sequence: TGTGCCAGCAGCTTAGTCGGTAACACAGATACGCAGCATTTT. Its protein product is CASSLVGNTDTQHF.

The genes are TRBV7-2 and TRBJ2-7; possibly TRBD2 for D (5 bases). V lost 5 bases to trimming and J lost 4 bases, with 12 bases between them. The germline V gene has CDR1 SGHTA and CDR2 FQGNSA. This CDR3 comprises 13 residues. The CDR3 here is CASSPQRRYEQYF. The CDR3 DNA reads TGTGCCAGCAGCCCCCAACGGAGGTACGAGCAGTACTTC.

This clonotype was counted between two and nine times. The rearrangement joins TRBV29-1 to TRBJ1-5, with TRBD1 matching over 9 bases. Germline loops: CDR1 SQVTM, CDR2 ANQGSEA. After removal of 6 bases from V and 4 bases from J, the junction contained 7 bases not matched to a gene. The CDR3 runs to 14 residues. The CDR3 reads CSVDTGTGNQPQHF. The CDR3 coding sequence is TGCAGCGTGGATACCGGGACAGGGAATCAGCCCCAGCATTTT.

The V and J genes are TRBV10-3 and TRBJ2-7; possible D gene TRBD2, 5 bases. The germline CDR1 and CDR2 sequences are ENHRY and SYGVKD. Trimming left V 5 bases short and J 3 bases short, with 14 bases between. The CDR3 totals 14 residues. The CDR3 region has the DNA TGTGCCATCAGTAACCGGGAATCATACTACGAGCAGTACTTC. This gives the protein CAISNRESYYEQYF.

This sequence joins TRBV7-9 and TRBJ2-7; 8 bases are shared with TRBD2. CDR3 length equals 15 residues. The V and J ends lost 3 bases and 2 bases, in that order; junction bases with no gene match: 6. CDR1 and CDR2 from the germline V gene are SEHNR and FQNEAQ (reference sequence). The CDR3 DNA reads as TGTGCCAGCAGCTTCCGACGGGAGGGCGCCTACGAGCAGTACTTC. This codes for CASSFRREGAYEQYF.

This clonotype was detected only a few times. The CDR3 loop reads CASSLGQIRFSPLHF. The CDR3 region has the DNA TGTGCCAGCAGTTTAGGCCAAATCAGATTTTCACCCCTCCACTTT. The J gene is TRBJ1-6, the V gene TRBV12-3 or TRBV12-4; unclear D gene. With 1 base removed from V and 9 bases from J, the gap between germline ends came to 13 bases. The CDR3 is made up of 15 amino acids.